Presented here are 19 T cell receptor beta chains from one specimen sequenced in a study of beta chain features in type 1 diabetes. The entirety of the isolated RNA underwent reverse transcription, so expressed TCRB transcripts were sequenced. TCRdb's copy holds only in-frame clones and misses some; the assay was immunoSEQ multiplex PCR. The repertoire holds some 500,000 clones, about an eighth seen once, with 0.045% to 0.06% in the top ten. Sequenced material: naive CD4+ T cells from blood. These receptors all stem from a young woman in good health.

This clone has just a few counts. The CDR3 sequence is CASSGTGEAFF. CDR3 coding DNA: TGTGCCAGCAGTGGGACAGGTGAAGCTTTCTTT. V usage is TRBV21-1 and J usage is TRBJ1-1; TRBD1 is the table's D call, not checked against the DNA. TRBV21-1 is tagged as a pseudogene. The length of the CDR3 is 11 residues.

This clone was counted a few times. CDR3 loop: CASSLGVNNEQFF. DNA for the CDR3: TGTGCCAGCAGCTTGGGCGTAAACAATGAGCAGTTCTTC. The rearrangement links TRBV7-2 to TRBJ2-1; D unclear. Trimming cost V 3 bases and J 5 bases, with 8 bases left between them. There are 13 residues in the CDR3. Germline V gene data show CDR1 as SGHTA and CDR2 as FQGNSA. The full variable domain, completed using reference TRBV7-2 and TRBJ2-1, is GAGVSQSPSNKVTEKGKDVELRCDPISGHTALYWYRQSLGQGLEFLIYFQGNSAPDKSGLPSDRFSAERTGGSVSTLTIQRTQQEDSAVYLCASSLGVNNEQFFGPGTRLTVL.

The rearrangement links TRBV7-8 to TRBJ2-5, with TRBD2 matching over 7 bases. The V and J ends lost 5 bases and 1 base, in that order; junction bases with no gene match: 10. The CDR3 is 16 amino acids. Germline CDR1 is SGHVS and CDR2 is FQNEAQ. Here the CDR3 reads CASSPQLSGTQETQYF. DNA for the CDR3: TGTGCCAGCAGCCCACAGCTAAGCGGGACCCAAGAGACCCAGTACTTC.

This clone was detected a few times. This chain joins TRBV7-7 and TRBJ2-5; D not certain. Deletions cut 1 base from V and 5 bases from J, with 11 bases between. The CDR3 extends over 14 amino acids. Germline V gene lookup returns CDR1 SSHAT and CDR2 FNYEAQ (reference sequence). This chain's CDR3 is CASSLGGFDETQYF. Written as DNA, the CDR3 is TGTGCCAGCAGCTTAGGGGGTTTCGATGAGACCCAGTACTTC.

As regards this clone: In the same sample, other DNA sequences code for this CDR3. The chain links TRBV18 to TRBJ2-7; either TRBD1 or TRBD2 may fit D (6 bases each). Germline loops: CDR1 KGHSH, CDR2 LQKENI. Trimming took 1 base from V and 4 from J, leaving 8 bases between them. The CDR3 is 13 residues long. The CDR3 sequence is CASSPQGGYEQYF. The CDR3 DNA reads TGTGCCAGCTCACCACAAGGGGGGTACGAGCAGTACTTC. The full variable domain, its missing parts supplied by reference TRBV18 and TRBJ2-7, is NAGVMQNPRHLVRRRGQEARLRCSPMKGHSHVYWYRQLPEEGLKFMVYLQKENIIDESGMPKERFSAEFPKEGPSILRIQQVVRGDSAAYFCASSPQGGYEQYFGPGTRLTVT.

Turning to this clone: The same CDR3 is also encoded by other DNA sequences in this sample. This chain uses TRBV28 with TRBJ2-5; possible D gene TRBD1, 5 bases. Germline V gene sequence: CDR1 MDHEN, CDR2 SYDVKM. V shed 6 bases and J shed 7 bases, with 18 bases lying between them. The CDR3 length is 14 residues. In DNA, the CDR3 is TGTGCCAGCAGACCGCCCGGACAAACGGGGACCCAGTACTTC. It is translated as CASRPPGQTGTQYF. The full variable domain, with the rest looked up from reference TRBV28 and TRBJ2-5, is DVKVTQSSRYLVKRTGEKVFLECVQDMDHENMFWYRQDPGLGLRLIYFSYDVKMKEKGDIPEGYSVSREKKERFSLILESASTNQTSMYLCASRPPGQTGTQYFGPGTRLLVL.

This clone occurred a few times. The gene calls are TRBV14 and TRBJ1-1, with a weak D call TRBD1 (5 bases). The CDR3 runs to 13 residues. Germline V CDR1 and CDR2: SGHDN, FVKESK. V lost 2 bases to trimming and J lost 4 bases, with 8 bases between them. CDR3 region: CASSQIGVTEAFF. CDR3 DNA sequence: TGTGCCAGCAGCCAAATAGGGGTCACTGAAGCTTTCTTT.

This clone was seen a few times. The CDR3 loop is CASSLWGTPVSNEQFF. CDR3 nucleotide sequence: TGTGCCAGCAGCCTTTGGGGGACTCCAGTTTCAAATGAGCAGTTCTTC. V usage is TRBV14 and J usage is TRBJ2-1; D may be TRBD2 (6 bases). From germline, CDR1 is SGHDN and CDR2 FVKESK. CDR3 size: 16 residues. V gave up 4 bases and J gave up 7 bases, with 20 bases separating them.

This clone was counted between two and nine times. The chain has TRBV4-2 and TRBJ2-2; 7 bases are a match to TRBD1. The CDR3 is 15 residues long. The V gene end was trimmed by 4 bases and the J gene end by 0 bases; junction bases not matched to a gene: 2. Germline loops: CDR1 LGHNA, CDR2 YNFKEQ. The CDR3 is CASSPGTANTGELFF. The CDR3 coding sequence is TGTGCCAGCAGCCCAGGGACAGCGAACACCGGGGAGCTGTTTTTT.

This clone was counted between two and nine times. V and J are TRBV7-2 and TRBJ2-1; no clear D gene. V was pared by 2 bases and J by 0 bases, with 8 bases between. This CDR3 spans 15 amino acids. Per germline, CDR1 SGHTA and CDR2 FQGNSA. The CDR3, as DNA: TGTGCCAGCAGCTTAAGCACAAGCTCCTACAATGAGCAGTTCTTC. It translates to CASSLSTSSYNEQFF.

The table lists this clone with a few counts. V is TRBV30 and J is TRBJ1-1; D unclear. V was clipped by 2 bases and J by 2 bases, with 9 bases between them. The CDR3 runs to 13 residues. Germline V gives CDR1 GTSNPN, CDR2 SVGIG (reference sequence). CDR3 protein: CAWSFEGNTEAFF. CDR3 sequence (DNA): TGTGCCTGGAGTTTTGAGGGAAACACTGAAGCTTTCTTT.

This clone turned up a few times. This chain connects TRBV6-1 to TRBJ2-7; weak D call: TRBD1 (6 bases). CDR1 is MNHNS and CDR2 is SASEGT in the germline V gene. The V and J ends lost 8 bases and 1 base respectively, with 12 bases between them. This CDR3 spans 13 amino acids. CDR3 residues: CASGRQDSYEQYF. As DNA, the CDR3 is TGTGCCAGCGGGAGACAGGATTCCTACGAGCAGTACTTC.

This clone was observed a handful of times. Other DNA sequences of this sample code for an identical CDR3. The J gene is TRBJ2-7, the V gene TRBV7-9; tentatively, D is TRBD1 (6 bases). The germline CDR1 and CDR2 sequences are SEHNR and FQNEAQ (reference sequence). The ends were cut back, 0 bases at V and 6 bases at J, with 6 bases in the middle. The CDR3 loop spans 12 amino acids. The CDR3 protein is CASSLAGGEQYV. The CDR3 DNA follows: TGTGCCAGCAGCTTAGCAGGGGGCGAGCAGTACGTC.

V and J are TRBV27 and TRBJ1-5; 7 bases fit TRBD1. The CDR3 loop spans 13 amino acids. CDR1 and CDR2 from the germline V gene are MNHEY and SMNVEV (reference sequence). Unmatched junction bases numbered 5, after V lost 6 bases and J lost 6 bases. CDR3 DNA sequence: TGTGCCAGCAGACTCAGGGGGACTCAGCCCCAGCATTTT. As protein: CASRLRGTQPQHF.

This chain links TRBV29-1 with TRBJ1-1; tentatively, D is TRBD1 (5 bases). V lost 5 bases and J 0 bases, leaving 13 bases between the germline ends. The germline gives CDR1 SQVTM, CDR2 ANQGSEA. This CDR3 has 14 amino acids. The CDR3 protein is CSVWGTGLNTEAFF. CDR3 in DNA: TGCAGCGTTTGGGGGACGGGGTTGAACACTGAAGCTTTCTTT.

This clone came up a few times. The chain couples TRBV27 to TRBJ2-1; no clear D. V shed 4 bases and J shed 8 bases, with 12 bases lying between them. Germline assignment: CDR1 MNHEY and CDR2 SMNVEV (reference sequence). CDR3 length: 13 amino acids. CDR3 nucleotide sequence: TGTGCCAGCAGTTCCGTCCGTCGGGATGAGCAGTTCTTC. As protein: CASSSVRRDEQFF.

Only a few counts were recorded for this clone. The J gene is TRBJ2-4, the V gene TRBV7-2; the D gene is possibly TRBD2 (6 bases). The CDR3 loop spans 13 amino acids. The V end was cut by 8 bases, the J end by 13 bases, with 21 bases between. Germline CDR1 and CDR2: SGHTA and FQGNSA. The CDR3 loop is CASATPLEGLQYF. CDR3 bases: TGTGCCAGCGCTACCCCATTGGAGGGGCTACAGTACTTC.

This clone has a handful of counts. This chain joins TRBV5-1 and TRBJ1-2; D remains unclear. CDR1 is SGHRS and CDR2 is YFSETQ in the germline V gene. V was cut by 0 bases and J by 4 bases, with 4 bases left in between. This CDR3 has 12 amino acids. The CDR3 loop reads CASSLGSYGYTF. In DNA, the CDR3 is TGCGCCAGCAGCTTGGGCAGCTATGGCTACACCTTC.

The V call is TRBV4-3, the J call TRBJ2-3, with a tentative D call TRBD1 (5 bases). The V end lost 7 bases, the J end lost 0 bases, and 17 bases lay between the germline ends. Germline V gives CDR1 LGHNA, CDR2 YSLEER. The CDR3 covers 16 residues. The CDR3 reads CASKFNGAGSTDTQYF. DNA for the CDR3: TGCGCCAGCAAATTTAATGGGGCAGGGAGCACAGATACGCAGTATTTT.